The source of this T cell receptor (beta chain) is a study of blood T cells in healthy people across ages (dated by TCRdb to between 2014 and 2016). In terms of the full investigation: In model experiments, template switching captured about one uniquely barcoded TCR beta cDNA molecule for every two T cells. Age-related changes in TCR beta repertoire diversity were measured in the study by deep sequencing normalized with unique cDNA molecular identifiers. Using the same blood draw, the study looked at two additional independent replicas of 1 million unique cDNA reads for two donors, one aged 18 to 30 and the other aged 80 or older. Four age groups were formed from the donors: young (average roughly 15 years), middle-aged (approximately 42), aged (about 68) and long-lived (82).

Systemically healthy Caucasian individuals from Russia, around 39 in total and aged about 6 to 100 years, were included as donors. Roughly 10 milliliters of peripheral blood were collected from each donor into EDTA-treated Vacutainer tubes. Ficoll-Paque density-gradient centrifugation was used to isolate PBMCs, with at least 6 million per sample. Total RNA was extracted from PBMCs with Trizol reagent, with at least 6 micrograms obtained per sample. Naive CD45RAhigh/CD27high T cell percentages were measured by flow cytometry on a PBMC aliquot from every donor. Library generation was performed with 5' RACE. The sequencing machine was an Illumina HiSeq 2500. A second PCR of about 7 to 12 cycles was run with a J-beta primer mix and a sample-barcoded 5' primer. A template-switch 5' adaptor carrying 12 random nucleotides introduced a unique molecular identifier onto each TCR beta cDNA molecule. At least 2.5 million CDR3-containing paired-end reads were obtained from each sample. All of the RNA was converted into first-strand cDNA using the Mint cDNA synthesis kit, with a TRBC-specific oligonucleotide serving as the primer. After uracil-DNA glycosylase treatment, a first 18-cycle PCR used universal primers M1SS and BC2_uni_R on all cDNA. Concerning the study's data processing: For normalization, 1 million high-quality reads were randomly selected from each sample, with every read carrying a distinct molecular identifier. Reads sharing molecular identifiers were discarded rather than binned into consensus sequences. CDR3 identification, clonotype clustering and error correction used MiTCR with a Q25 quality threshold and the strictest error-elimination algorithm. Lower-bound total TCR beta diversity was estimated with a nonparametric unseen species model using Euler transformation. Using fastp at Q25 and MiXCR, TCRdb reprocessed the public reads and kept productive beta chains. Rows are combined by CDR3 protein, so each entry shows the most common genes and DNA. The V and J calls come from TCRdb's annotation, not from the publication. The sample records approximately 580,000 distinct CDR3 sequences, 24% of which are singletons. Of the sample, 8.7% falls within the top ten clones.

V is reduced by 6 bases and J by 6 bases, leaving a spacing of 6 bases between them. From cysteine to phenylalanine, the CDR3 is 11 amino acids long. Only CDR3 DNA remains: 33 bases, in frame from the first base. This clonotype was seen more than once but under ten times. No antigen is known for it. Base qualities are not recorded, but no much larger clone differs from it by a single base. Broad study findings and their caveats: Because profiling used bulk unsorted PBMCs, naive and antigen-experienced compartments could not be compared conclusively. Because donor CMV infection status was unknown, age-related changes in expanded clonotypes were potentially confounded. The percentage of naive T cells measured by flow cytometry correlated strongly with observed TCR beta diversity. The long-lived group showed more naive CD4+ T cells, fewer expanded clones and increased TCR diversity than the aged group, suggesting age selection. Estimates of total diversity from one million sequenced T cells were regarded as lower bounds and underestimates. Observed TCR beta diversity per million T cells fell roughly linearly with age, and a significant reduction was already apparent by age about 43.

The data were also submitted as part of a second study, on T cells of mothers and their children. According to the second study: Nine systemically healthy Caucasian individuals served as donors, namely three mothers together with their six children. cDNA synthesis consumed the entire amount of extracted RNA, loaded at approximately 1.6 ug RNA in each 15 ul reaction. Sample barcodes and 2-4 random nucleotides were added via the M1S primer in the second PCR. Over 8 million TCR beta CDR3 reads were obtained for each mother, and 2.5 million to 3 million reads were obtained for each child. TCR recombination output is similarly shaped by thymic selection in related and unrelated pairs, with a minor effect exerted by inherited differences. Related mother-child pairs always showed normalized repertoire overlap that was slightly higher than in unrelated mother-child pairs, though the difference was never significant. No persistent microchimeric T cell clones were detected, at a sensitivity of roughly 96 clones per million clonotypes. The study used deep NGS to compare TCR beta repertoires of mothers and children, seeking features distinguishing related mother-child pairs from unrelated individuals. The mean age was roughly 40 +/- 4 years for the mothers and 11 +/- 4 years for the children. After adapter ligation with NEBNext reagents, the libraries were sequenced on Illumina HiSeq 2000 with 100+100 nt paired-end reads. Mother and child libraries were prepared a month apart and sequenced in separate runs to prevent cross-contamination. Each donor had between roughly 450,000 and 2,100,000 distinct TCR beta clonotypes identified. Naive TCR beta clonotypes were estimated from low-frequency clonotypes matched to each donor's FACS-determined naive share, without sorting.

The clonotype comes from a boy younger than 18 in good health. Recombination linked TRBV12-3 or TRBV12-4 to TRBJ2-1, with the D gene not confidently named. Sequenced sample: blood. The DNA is TGTGCCAGCAGGATCGCCAATGAGCAGTTCTTC. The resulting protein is CASRIANEQFF.